The 4 T cell receptor beta chains in this list originate from one sample, sequenced in a study of T cells after yellow fever vaccination. TCRdb re-analysed the 5' RACE reads in MiXCR, keeping a single row per CDR3 protein. Of roughly 62,000 distinct CDR3 sequences in the sample, about 6.6% were seen once. The sequences come from CD8+ T cells sorted from PBMCs, collected on the day of the first yellow fever vaccination. All receptors derive from a young man who received the YFV17D yellow fever vaccine.

The V call is TRBV7-3, the J call TRBJ2-6; D is unresolved. CDR3 length equals 13 residues. Trimming left V 6 bases short and J 1 base short, with 4 bases between. Per germline, CDR1 SGHTA and CDR2 FQGTGA. In nucleotides, the CDR3 is TGTGCCAGCAGGCCTTCTGGGGCCAACGTCCTGACTTTC. Residues: CASRPSGANVLTF.

This clonotype was seen repeatedly, ten times or more. This chain joins TRBV20-1 and TRBJ2-4; D not certain. In germline, CDR1 is DFQATT, CDR2 SNEGSKA (reference sequence). V gave up 3 bases and J gave up 14 bases, with 14 bases separating them. The CDR3 has 11 residues. The CDR3 protein is CSASFTVPEYF. DNA for the CDR3: TGCAGTGCTAGTTTCACGGTCCCGGAGTACTTC.

This clonotype occurred many times. This chain uses TRBV11-2 with TRBJ2-1; the match to TRBD2 covers 13 bases. The CDR3 runs 15 residues. V lost 3 bases and J lost 7; bases outside the gene matches: 3. Germline V gene lookup returns CDR1 SGHAT and CDR2 FQNNGV. The CDR3 region is CASSFGLAGVNEQFF. CDR3 DNA sequence: TGTGCCAGCAGCTTCGGACTAGCGGGGGTTAATGAGCAGTTCTTC.

This clonotype was picked up many times. V and J are TRBV6-1 and TRBJ2-5; D gene ambiguous. Looked up from germline, CDR1 is MNHNS and CDR2 is SASEGT. Deletions cut 3 bases from V and 6 bases from J, with 5 bases between. This CDR3 has 11 amino acids. The CDR3 nucleotides are TGTGCCAGCAGTGATGTGAAGACCCAGTACTTC. Protein product: CASSDVKTQYF.